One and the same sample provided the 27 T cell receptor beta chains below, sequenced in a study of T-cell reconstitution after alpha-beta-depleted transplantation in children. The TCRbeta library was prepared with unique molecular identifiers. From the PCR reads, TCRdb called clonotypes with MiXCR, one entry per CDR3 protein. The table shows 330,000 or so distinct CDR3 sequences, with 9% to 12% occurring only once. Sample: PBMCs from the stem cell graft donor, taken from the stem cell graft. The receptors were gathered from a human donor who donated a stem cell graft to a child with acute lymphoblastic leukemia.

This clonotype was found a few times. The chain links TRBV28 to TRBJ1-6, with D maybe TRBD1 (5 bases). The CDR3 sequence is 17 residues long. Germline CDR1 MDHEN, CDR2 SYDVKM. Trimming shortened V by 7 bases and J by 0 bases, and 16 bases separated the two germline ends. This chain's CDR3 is CASKAGTPLSYNSPLHF. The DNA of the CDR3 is TGTGCCAGCAAGGCCGGGACGCCCCTCTCCTATAATTCACCCCTCCACTTT.

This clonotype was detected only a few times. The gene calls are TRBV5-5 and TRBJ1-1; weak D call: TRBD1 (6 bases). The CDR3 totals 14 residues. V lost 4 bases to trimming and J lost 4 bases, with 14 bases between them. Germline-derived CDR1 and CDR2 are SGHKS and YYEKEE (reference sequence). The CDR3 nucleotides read TGTGCCAGCAGCGGACCAGGGGACGGCACTGAAGCTTTCTTT. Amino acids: CASSGPGDGTEAFF.

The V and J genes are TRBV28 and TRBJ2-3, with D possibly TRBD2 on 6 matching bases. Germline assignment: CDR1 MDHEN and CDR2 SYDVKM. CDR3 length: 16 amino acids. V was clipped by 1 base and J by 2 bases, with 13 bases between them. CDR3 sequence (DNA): TGTGCCAGCAGTTTATTACGGGGGTCCGTCACAGATACGCAGTATTTT. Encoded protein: CASSLLRGSVTDTQYF.

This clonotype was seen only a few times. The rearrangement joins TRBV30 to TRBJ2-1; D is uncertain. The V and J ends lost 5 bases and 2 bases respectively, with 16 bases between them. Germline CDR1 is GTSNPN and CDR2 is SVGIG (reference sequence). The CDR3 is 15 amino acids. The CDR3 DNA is TGTGCCTGGGGACCTTTAGGAGACCCCTACAATGAGCAGTTCTTC. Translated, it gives CAWGPLGDPYNEQFF.

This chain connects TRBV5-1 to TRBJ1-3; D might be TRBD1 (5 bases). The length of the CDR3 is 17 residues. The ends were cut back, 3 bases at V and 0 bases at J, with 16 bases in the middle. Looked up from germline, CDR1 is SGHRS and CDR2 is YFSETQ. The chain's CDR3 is CASSSASGGGSGNTIYF. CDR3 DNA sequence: TGCGCCAGCAGCTCTGCGAGTGGGGGAGGCTCTGGAAACACCATATATTTT.

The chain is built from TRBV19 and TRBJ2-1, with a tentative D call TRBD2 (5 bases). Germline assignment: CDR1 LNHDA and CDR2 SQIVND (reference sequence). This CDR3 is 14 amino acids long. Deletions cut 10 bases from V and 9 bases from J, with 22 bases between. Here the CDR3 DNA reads TGTGCCACTCACGACCCGGCGGGCCCTGGTGAGCAGTTCTTC. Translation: CATHDPAGPGEQFF.

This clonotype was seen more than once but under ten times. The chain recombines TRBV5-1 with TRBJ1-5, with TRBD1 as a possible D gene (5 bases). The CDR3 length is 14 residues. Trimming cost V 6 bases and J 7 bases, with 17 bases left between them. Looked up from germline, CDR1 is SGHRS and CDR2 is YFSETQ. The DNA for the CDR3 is TGCGCCAGCACCAGGACGCAGGGTGGGCAGCCCCAGCATTTT. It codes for CASTRTQGGQPQHF.

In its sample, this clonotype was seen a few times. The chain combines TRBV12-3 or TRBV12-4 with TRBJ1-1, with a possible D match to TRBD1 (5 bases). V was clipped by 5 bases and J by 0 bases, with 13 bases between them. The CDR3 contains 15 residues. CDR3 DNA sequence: TGTGCCAGCAGTCTCAGGGTACTGATGAACACTGAAGCTTTCTTT. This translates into CASSLRVLMNTEAFF.

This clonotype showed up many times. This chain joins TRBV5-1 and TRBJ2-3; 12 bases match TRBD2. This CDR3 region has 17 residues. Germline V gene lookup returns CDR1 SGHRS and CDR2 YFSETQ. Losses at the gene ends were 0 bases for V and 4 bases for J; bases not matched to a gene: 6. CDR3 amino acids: CASSLETSGSFADTQYF. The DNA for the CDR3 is TGCGCCAGCAGCTTGGAGACTAGCGGGAGTTTTGCAGATACGCAGTATTTT.

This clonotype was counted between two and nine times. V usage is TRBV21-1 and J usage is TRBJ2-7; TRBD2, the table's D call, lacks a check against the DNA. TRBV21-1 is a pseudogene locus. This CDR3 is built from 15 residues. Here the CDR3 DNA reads TGTGCCAGCAGCAACGGGACTCCAAGCTCCTACGAGCAGTACTTC. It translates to CASSNGTPSSYEQYF.

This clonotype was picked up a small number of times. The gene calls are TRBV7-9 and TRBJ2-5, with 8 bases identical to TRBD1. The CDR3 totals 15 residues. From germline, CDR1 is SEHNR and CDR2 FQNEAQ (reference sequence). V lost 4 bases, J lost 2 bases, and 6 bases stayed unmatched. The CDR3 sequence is CASSSGQGPQETQYF. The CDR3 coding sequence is TGTGCCAGCAGCTCCGGACAGGGACCACAAGAGACCCAGTACTTC.

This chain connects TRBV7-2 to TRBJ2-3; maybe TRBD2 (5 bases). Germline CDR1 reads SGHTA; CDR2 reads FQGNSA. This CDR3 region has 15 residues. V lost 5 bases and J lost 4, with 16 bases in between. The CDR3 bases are TGTGCCAGCAGCGTGACGCCCACGGAGGCAGATACGCAGTATTTT. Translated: CASSVTPTEADTQYF.

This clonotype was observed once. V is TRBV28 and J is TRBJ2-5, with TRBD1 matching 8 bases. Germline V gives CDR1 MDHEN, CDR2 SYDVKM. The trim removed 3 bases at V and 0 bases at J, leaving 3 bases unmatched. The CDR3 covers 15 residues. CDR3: CASSFLDRDQETQYF. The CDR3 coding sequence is TGTGCCAGCAGTTTTTTGGACAGGGACCAAGAGACCCAGTACTTC. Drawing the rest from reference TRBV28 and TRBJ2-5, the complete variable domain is DVKVTQSSRYLVKRTGEKVFLECVQDMDHENMFWYRQDPGLGLRLIYFSYDVKMKEKGDIPEGYSVSREKKERFSLILESASTNQTSMYLCASSFLDRDQETQYFGPGTRLLVL.

In DNA, the CDR3 is TGTGCCAGCAGTCGAACTCCGGGAAGCTCCTACAATGAGCAGTTCTTC. As protein: CASSRTPGSSYNEQFF. The J gene is TRBJ2-1, the V gene TRBV7-9, with D possibly matching TRBD2 (5 bases). The CDR3 has 16 residues. Trimming removed 6 bases from V and 0 bases from J, with 15 bases in between. Germline CDR1 SEHNR, CDR2 FQNEAQ (reference sequence). The whole variable domain, filled in from reference TRBV7-9 and TRBJ2-1, reads DTGVSQNPRHKITKRGQNVTFRCDPISEHNRLYWYRQTLGQGPEFLTYFQNEAQLEKSRLLSDRFSAERPKGSFSTLEIQRTEQGDSAMYLCASSRTPGSSYNEQFFGPGTRLTVL.

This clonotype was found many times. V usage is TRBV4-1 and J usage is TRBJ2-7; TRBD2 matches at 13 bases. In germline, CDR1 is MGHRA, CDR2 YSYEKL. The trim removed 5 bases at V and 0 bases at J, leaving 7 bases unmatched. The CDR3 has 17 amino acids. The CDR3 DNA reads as TGCGCCAGCAGCGTAGGACTAGCGGGAGCCCTCTCCTACGAGCAGTACTTC. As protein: CASSVGLAGALSYEQYF.

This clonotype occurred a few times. The CDR3 bases are TGTGCCACTAGAGCCACACACGGGAGGAACACTGAAGCTTTCTTT. Protein product: CATRATHGRNTEAFF. The chain employs TRBV24-1 and TRBJ1-1; the D is unclear. V dropped 10 bases and J dropped 1 base, with 18 bases sitting between them. CDR1 is KGHDR and CDR2 is SFDVKD in the germline V gene. The CDR3 contains 15 residues.

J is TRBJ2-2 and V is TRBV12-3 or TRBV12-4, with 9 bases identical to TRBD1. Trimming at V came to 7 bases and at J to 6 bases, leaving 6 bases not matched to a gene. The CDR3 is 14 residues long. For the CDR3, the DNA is TGTGCCAGCACCCGGGGACAGGGTTCCGGGGAGCTGTTTTTT. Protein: CASTRGQGSGELFF.

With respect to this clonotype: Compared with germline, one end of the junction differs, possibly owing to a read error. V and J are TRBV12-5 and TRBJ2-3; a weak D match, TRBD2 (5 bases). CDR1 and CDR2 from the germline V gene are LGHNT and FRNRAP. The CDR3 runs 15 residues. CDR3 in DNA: TGTGCTAGTGGTTTGGTCACGGGGAGCACATATACGCAGTATTTT. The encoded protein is CASGLVTGSTYTQYF.

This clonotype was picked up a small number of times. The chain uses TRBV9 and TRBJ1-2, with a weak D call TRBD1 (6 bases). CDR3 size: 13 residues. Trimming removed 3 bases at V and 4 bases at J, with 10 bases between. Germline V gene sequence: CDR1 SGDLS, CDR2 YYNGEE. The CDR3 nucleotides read TGTGCCAGCAGCGCCTCGGGGGCCTATGGCTACACCTTC. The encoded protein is CASSASGAYGYTF.

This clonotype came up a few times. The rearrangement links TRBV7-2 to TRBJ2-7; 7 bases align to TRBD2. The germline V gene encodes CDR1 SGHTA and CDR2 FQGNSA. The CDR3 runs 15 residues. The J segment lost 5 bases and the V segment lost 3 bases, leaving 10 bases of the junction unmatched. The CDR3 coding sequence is TGTGCCAGCAGCTTCTCGGGGACTACCGGTCACGAGCAGTACTTC. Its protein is CASSFSGTTGHEQYF.

CDR3 in amino acids: CASSYSGASALIGELFF. DNA of the CDR3: TGTGCCAGCAGTTACTCCGGGGCTAGCGCGCTAATCGGGGAGCTGTTTTTT. V usage is TRBV6-5 and J usage is TRBJ2-2, with D perhaps matching TRBD2 (6 bases). Germline CDR1 is MNHEY and CDR2 is SVGAGI. The CDR3 covers 17 residues. Trimming cost V 0 bases and J 7 bases, with 18 bases left between them.

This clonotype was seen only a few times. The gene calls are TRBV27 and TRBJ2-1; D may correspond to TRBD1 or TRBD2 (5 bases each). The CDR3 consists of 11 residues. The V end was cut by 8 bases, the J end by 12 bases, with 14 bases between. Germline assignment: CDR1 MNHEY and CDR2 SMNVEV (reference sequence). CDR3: CASWGPAGQFF. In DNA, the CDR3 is TGTGCCAGCTGGGGACCGGCGGGGCAGTTCTTC.

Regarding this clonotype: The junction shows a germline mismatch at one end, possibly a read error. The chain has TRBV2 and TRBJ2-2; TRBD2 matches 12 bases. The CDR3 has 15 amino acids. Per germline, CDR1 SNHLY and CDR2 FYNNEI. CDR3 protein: CASSWTSGNPGELFF. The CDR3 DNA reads TGTGCCAGCAGTTGGACTAGCGGGAACCCCGGGGAGCTGTTTTTT.

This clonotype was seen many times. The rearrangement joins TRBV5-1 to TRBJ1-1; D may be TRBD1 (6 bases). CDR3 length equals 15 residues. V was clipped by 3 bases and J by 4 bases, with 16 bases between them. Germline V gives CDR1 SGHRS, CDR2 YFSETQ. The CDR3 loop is CASSWGGRWSTEAFF. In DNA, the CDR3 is TGCGCCAGCAGCTGGGGGGGGCGCTGGTCCACTGAAGCTTTCTTT. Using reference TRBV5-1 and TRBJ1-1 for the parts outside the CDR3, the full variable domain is KAGVTQTPRYLIKTRGQQVTLSCSPISGHRSVSWYQQTPGQGLQFLFEYFSETQRNKGNFPGRFSGRQFSNSRSEMNVSTLELGDSALYLCASSWGGRWSTEAFFGQGTRLTVV.

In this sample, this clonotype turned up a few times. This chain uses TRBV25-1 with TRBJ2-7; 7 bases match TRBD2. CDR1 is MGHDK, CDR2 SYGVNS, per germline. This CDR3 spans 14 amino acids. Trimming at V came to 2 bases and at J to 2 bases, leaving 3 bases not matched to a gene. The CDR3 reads CASSEVGGPYEQYF. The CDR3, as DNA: TGTGCCAGCAGTGAAGTGGGAGGGCCCTACGAGCAGTACTTC.

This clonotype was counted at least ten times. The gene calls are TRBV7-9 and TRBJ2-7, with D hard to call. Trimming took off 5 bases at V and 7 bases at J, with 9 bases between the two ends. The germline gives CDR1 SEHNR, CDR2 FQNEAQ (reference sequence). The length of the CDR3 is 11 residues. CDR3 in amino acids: CASSHTGEQYF. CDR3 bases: TGTGCCAGCAGCCACACGGGTGAGCAGTACTTC.

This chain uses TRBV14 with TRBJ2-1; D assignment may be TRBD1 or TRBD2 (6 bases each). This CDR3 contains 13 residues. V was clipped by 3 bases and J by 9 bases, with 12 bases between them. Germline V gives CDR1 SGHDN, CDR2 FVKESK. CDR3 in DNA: TGTGCCAGCAGCCAGCTACAGGGAGGTGAGCAGTTCTTC. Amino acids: CASSQLQGGEQFF.